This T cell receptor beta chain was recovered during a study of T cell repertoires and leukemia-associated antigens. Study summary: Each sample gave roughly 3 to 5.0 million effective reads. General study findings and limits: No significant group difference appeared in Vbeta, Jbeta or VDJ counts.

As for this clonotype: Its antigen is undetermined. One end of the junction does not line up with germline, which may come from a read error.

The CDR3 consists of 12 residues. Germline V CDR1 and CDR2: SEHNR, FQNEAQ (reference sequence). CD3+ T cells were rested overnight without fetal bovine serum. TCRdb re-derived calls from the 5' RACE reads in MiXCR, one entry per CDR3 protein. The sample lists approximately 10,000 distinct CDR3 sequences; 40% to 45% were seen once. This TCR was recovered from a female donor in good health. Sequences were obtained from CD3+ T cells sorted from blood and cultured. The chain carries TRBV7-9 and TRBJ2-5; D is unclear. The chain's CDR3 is CASSLPEETKYF. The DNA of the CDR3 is TGTGCCAGCAGCCTACCCGAAGAGACCAAGTACTTC.